This TCR beta chain was found in a study of T-cell memory formation after mild COVID-19. Study background: TCR clusters largely stayed donor specific.

Employing constant-segment primers, 5'RACE generated TCR alpha and TCR beta cDNA libraries bearing sample barcodes and UMIs. TCRdb re-called the 5' RACE reads with MiXCR, one entry per CDR3 protein. The data contain around 300,000 distinct CDR3 sequences, 13% of them singletons. V was pared by 0 bases and J by 8 bases, with 20 bases between. The CDR3 is 16 amino acids. CDR1 is SGDLS, CDR2 YYNGEE, per germline. This clonotype came up once. Its antigen is not identified. Findings of the study overall: CD4+ bias marked clones expanding day 15 to 37, unlike balanced contracting clones. That cross-reactive memory joined was suggested by some responding clones appearing in pre-infection memory.

Sequencing was performed on PBMCs or a T cell subset sorted from them (not recorded which). The TCR sequence derives from a young man who had mild COVID-19 (a few samples of this study predate the infection). Cell type and time point are not known. The chain combines TRBV9 with TRBJ1-2, with a tentative D call TRBD1 (6 bases). CDR3 in amino acids: CASSVDRVRGMRGYTF. The CDR3, as DNA: TGTGCCAGCAGCGTAGACCGAGTCAGGGGAATGCGGGGCTACACCTTC.